Presented here are 9 T cell receptor beta chains from one specimen sequenced in a study of regulatory T cells in long-lasting Graves disease. Regarding time point: persistent/refractory GD, antithyroid drugs over 5 years with positive TRAb. With RNA extracted from PBMCs as input, the TCR library was made. TCR beta libraries were built with iRepertoire HTBI primers and Arm-PCR of CDR3 regions. TCRdb re-analysed the multiplex PCR reads in MiXCR, keeping a single row per CDR3 protein. This sample carries around 460,000 distinct CDR3 sequences, approximately 23% of them seen once, and the ten largest clones take about an eighth. Specimen: peripheral blood mononuclear cells (PBMCs), collected when the disease was refractory, from a patient treated with antithyroid drugs. Source of these receptors: a female donor with Graves disease.

The chain carries TRBV5-1 and TRBJ2-5; D is unclear. The CDR3 has 14 residues. CDR1 and CDR2 from the germline V gene are SGHRS and YFSETQ. Trimming took 0 bases from V and 0 from J, leaving 6 bases between them. The CDR3 DNA reads as TGCGCCAGCAGCTTGGGGCAGGACCAAGAGACCCAGTACTTC. This sequence encodes CASSLGQDQETQYF.

This clonotype was seen a handful of times. The rearrangement links TRBV3-1 to TRBJ1-5, with 11 nucleotides matching TRBD1. V was clipped by 3 bases and J by 7 bases; unmatched bases: 5. Germline V CDR1 and CDR2: LGHDT, YNNKEL (reference sequence). The CDR3 spans 15 residues. CDR3 nucleotides: TGTGCCAGCAGCCAGGACGGGACAGGGGGACAGCCCCAGCATTTT. Amino acids: CASSQDGTGGQPQHF.

In the case of this clonotype: This may stem from a read error, because a much larger clone lies one nucleotide away. This chain joins TRBV6-5 and TRBJ2-5; D is uncertain. This CDR3 has 12 amino acids. Germline values: CDR1 MNHEY, CDR2 SVGAGI. The CDR3 loop reads CASSYSIGEQHF. The CDR3, as DNA: TGTGCCAGCAGTTACTCTATTGGTGAGCAGCACTTC.

J is TRBJ2-7 and V is TRBV20-1; TRBD2 aligns across 7 bases. Germline V gene lookup returns CDR1 DFQATT and CDR2 SNEGSKA (reference sequence). V was pared by 1 base and J by 5 bases, with 11 bases of the junction left unmatched. CDR3 size: 15 residues. The CDR3 coding sequence is TGCAGTGCTAGAGTCCCTGGGAGGGCCCGTGACGAGCAGTACTTC. The encoded protein is CSARVPGRARDEQYF.

The chain is built from TRBV7-2 and TRBJ2-2, with 8 bases identical to TRBD1. Germline V gene data show CDR1 as SGHTA and CDR2 as FQGNSA. This CDR3 region has 15 residues. Unmatched junction bases numbered 9, after V lost 8 bases and J lost 4 bases. CDR3 sequence: CASGIETGATGELFF. CDR3 bases: TGTGCCAGCGGGATCGAGACAGGGGCCACCGGGGAGCTGTTTTTT.

This clonotype was counted between two and nine times. The chain joins TRBV7-3 to TRBJ1-1, with unresolved D. Between the trimmed V and J ends, which lost 2 bases and 0 bases, there was a span of 10 bases. The germline V gene encodes CDR1 SGHTA and CDR2 FQGTGA. This CDR3 has 15 residues. The CDR3 DNA follows: TGTGCCAGCAGCTTATCGGCGCCGTTGAACACTGAAGCTTTCTTT. It yields the protein CASSLSAPLNTEAFF.

This clonotype showed up many times. The V and J genes are TRBV29-1 and TRBJ1-2; D is possibly TRBD1 (5 bases). This CDR3 has 17 residues. Germline CDR1 and CDR2: SQVTM and ANQGSEA. Trimming pared 6 bases from V and 7 bases from J, leaving 30 bases between. CDR3 in amino acids: CSVPTGDSEHTPPGYTF. CDR3 DNA sequence: TGCAGCGTCCCAACCGGTGACAGCGAACATACCCCCCCTGGCTACACCTTC.

This clonotype showed up just a few times. The CDR3 spells CASSYSRLNSYEQYF. In DNA, the CDR3 is TGTGCCAGCAGTTACTCGAGGCTGAACTCCTACGAGCAGTACTTC. This chain joins TRBV6-5 and TRBJ2-7, with D unclear. The CDR3 is made up of 15 amino acids. V was shortened by 0 bases and J by 0 bases, with 9 bases between the two germline ends. Germline V lookup: CDR1 MNHEY, CDR2 SVGAGI.

The gene calls are TRBV6-6 and TRBJ2-1; D is possibly TRBD1 or TRBD2 (5 bases each). The CDR3 has 18 residues. Germline lookup yields CDR1 MNHNY and CDR2 SVGAGI (reference sequence). V lost 0 bases to trimming and J lost 4 bases, with 19 bases between them. The CDR3 DNA follows: TGTGCCAGCAGTTACTCGACAGCGGCTTCAATCTTATACAATGAGCAGTTCTTC. It specifies CASSYSTAASILYNEQFF.